The 16 T cell receptor beta chains below all came from one sample that was sequenced in a study of cytomegalovirus exposure and HLA in healthy donors. In the PCR, 60 Vbeta and 13 Jbeta primers were used. Here immunoSEQ multiplex PCR was the method, and the copy in TCRdb shows in-frame clones only, minus some. The sample comprises about 130,000 clones, under 85% of which are singletons, and approximately 6% rests with the top ten. Specimen: PBMCs. These receptors were taken from a woman between 50 and 59 years old in good health and CMV-seropositive.

The chain joins TRBV19 to TRBJ2-5; 9 bases are shared with TRBD1. Germline values: CDR1 LNHDA, CDR2 SQIVND (reference sequence). The V segment lost 5 bases and the J segment 5 bases; nucleotides outside the gene matches: 21. This CDR3 has 19 residues. The CDR3 bases are TGTGCCAGTAGTGGACAGAGACAGGGGGTAATCGGGCCGGGGGAGACCCAGTACTTC. Translated: CASSGQRQGVIGPGETQYF.

About this clone: At one end the junction does not follow the germline gene, possibly because of a read error. This chain uses TRBV7-9 with TRBJ2-3; no reliable D call. CDR3 length: 12 amino acids. Germline V gene data show CDR1 as SEHNR and CDR2 as FQNEAQ (reference sequence). The CDR3 nucleotides are TGTTCCAGCAGCTTACTGTCGGATACGCAGTATTTT. Amino acid sequence: CSSSLLSDTQYF.

The genes are TRBV6-6 and TRBJ2-7, with D perhaps matching TRBD1 (5 bases). The V and J ends lost 4 bases and 1 base respectively, with 11 bases between them. CDR1 MNHNY and CDR2 SVGAGI come from the germline V gene (reference sequence). This CDR3 has 14 residues. The DNA for the CDR3 is TGTGCCAGCAGTTCCCAGGACAAGTCCTACGAGCAGTACTTC. Protein: CASSSQDKSYEQYF.

A note on this clone: At one end, the junction sequence differs from germline, possibly due to a read error. This rearrangement joins TRBV19 to TRBJ1-2, with 8 nucleotides matching TRBD1. This CDR3 contains 14 residues. Germline CDR1 LNHDA, CDR2 SQIVND (reference sequence). The CDR3 loop reads CASSPRDRNCGYTF. The CDR3 DNA follows: TGTGCCAGTAGTCCTCGGGACAGGAACTGTGGCTACACCTTC.

A remark on this clone: The same CDR3 can be traced to other DNA sequences in this sample. The gene calls are TRBV15 and TRBJ2-3, with D tentatively TRBD1 (6 bases). The CDR3 runs to 13 residues. Germline V CDR1 and CDR2: LNHNV, YYDKDF (reference sequence). Trimming took 0 bases from V and 6 from J, leaving 7 bases between them. The CDR3 protein is CATSRDRGDTQYF. The CDR3 DNA follows: TGTGCCACCAGCAGAGATAGGGGGGATACGCAGTATTTT.

V usage is TRBV12-5 and J usage is TRBJ2-7, with 8 nucleotides matching TRBD1. This CDR3 has 15 residues. The V and J ends lost 7 bases and 3 bases, in that order; junction bases with no gene match: 11. Germline V gene data show CDR1 as LGHNT and CDR2 as FRNRAP. Here the CDR3 reads CASAPIVGQGYEQYF. The CDR3 DNA sequence: TGTGCTAGTGCCCCGATAGTCGGACAGGGCTACGAGCAGTACTTC.

The chain has TRBV5-1 and TRBJ2-7; possible D gene TRBD1, 6 bases. Trimming took off 4 bases at V and 6 bases at J, with 11 bases between the two ends. The CDR3 loop spans 12 amino acids. Germline V gene lookup returns CDR1 SGHRS and CDR2 YFSETQ. In DNA, the CDR3 is TGCGCCAGCAGCCTAAACAGGGTCGAGCAGTACTTC. Encoded protein: CASSLNRVEQYF.

The chain carries TRBV4-2 and TRBJ2-5, with TRBD2 identical over 8 bases. V lost 1 base and J lost 1; bases outside the gene matches: 5. Germline V CDR1 and CDR2: LGHNA, YNFKEQ. This CDR3 region has 16 residues. The CDR3 DNA follows: TGTGCCAGCAGCCAAGGGTCGCTAGCGGGCCAAGAGACCCAGTACTTC. As protein: CASSQGSLAGQETQYF.

This chain joins TRBV2 and TRBJ2-1; D is unresolved. The V gene lost 7 bases and the J gene lost 9 bases, with 16 bases spanning the gap. Germline loops: CDR1 SNHLY, CDR2 FYNNEI. The CDR3 is 13 amino acids. This CDR3 is CASIYPGFGEQFF. Written as DNA, the CDR3 is TGTGCCAGCATCTACCCCGGTTTTGGTGAGCAGTTCTTC.

This chain connects TRBV30 to TRBJ1-1; D is unresolved. The CDR3 is made up of 13 amino acids. Trimming took off 5 bases at V and 4 bases at J, with 14 bases between the two ends. CDR1 is GTSNPN, CDR2 SVGIG, per germline (reference sequence). The CDR3, as DNA: TGTGCCTGGGGTAGACACGGCGCCACTGAAGCTTTCTTT. Amino acid sequence: CAWGRHGATEAFF.

The chain recombines TRBV4-2 with TRBJ2-7; D possibly corresponds to TRBD1 (6 bases). Germline V gene lookup returns CDR1 LGHNA and CDR2 YNFKEQ. The CDR3 totals 11 residues. The germline V and J ends were trimmed by 5 bases and 6 bases, with 8 bases remaining between them. The CDR3 loop is CASSSGVEQYF. The DNA of the CDR3 is TGTGCCAGCAGCTCAGGGGTCGAGCAGTACTTC.

V gene TRBV6-5 combines with J gene TRBJ2-1, with D possibly matching TRBD1 (6 bases). Germline V CDR1 and CDR2: MNHEY, SVGAGI. Between the trimmed V and J ends, which lost 2 bases and 7 bases, there was a span of 12 bases. This CDR3 contains 14 residues. Written as DNA, the CDR3 is TGTGCCAGCAGTTACGGGGGCATCGGGAATGAGCAGTTCTTC. It is translated as CASSYGGIGNEQFF.

The chain couples TRBV20-1 to TRBJ2-5; D is undetermined. The V and J ends lost 4 bases and 5 bases respectively, with 8 bases between them. CDR3 length: 11 residues. The germline CDR1 and CDR2 sequences are DFQATT and SNEGSKA (reference sequence). CDR3 nucleotide sequence: TGCAGTGCTATGGTCCAGGAGACCCAGTACTTC. Its translation is CSAMVQETQYF.

The J gene is TRBJ1-1, the V gene TRBV19; 11 bases map to TRBD1. Trimming took 0 bases from V and 12 from J; bases not matched to a gene: 3. The CDR3 is made up of 13 amino acids. Per germline, CDR1 LNHDA and CDR2 SQIVND (reference sequence). The CDR3 spells CASSIDGTGGTFF. The CDR3 bases are TGTGCCAGTAGTATAGATGGGACAGGGGGAACTTTCTTT.

The gene calls are TRBV27 and TRBJ2-1; TRBD1 matches 7 bases. This CDR3 comprises 20 residues. Germline lookup yields CDR1 MNHEY and CDR2 SMNVEV (reference sequence). V lost 4 bases and J lost 0; bases outside the gene matches: 18. CDR3 nucleotide sequence: TGTGCCAGCAGTTGGGACCGACAGGGACGTTACTCGAGCTCCTACAATGAGCAGTTCTTC. Translated, it gives CASSWDRQGRYSSSYNEQFF.

The chain links TRBV5-1 to TRBJ2-7, with 11 bases that match TRBD2. The V segment lost 0 bases and the J segment 2 bases; nucleotides outside the gene matches: 7. The CDR3 loop spans 17 amino acids. The V gene's germline CDR1 is SGHRS and CDR2 YFSETQ. The CDR3 coding sequence is TGCGCCAGCAGCTTGGCCGCTAGCGGGGGGTCTCCCTACGAGCAGTACTTC. Translated, it gives CASSLAASGGSPYEQYF.